The 8 T cell receptor beta chains given below trace back to one sample, sequenced in a study of T-cell reconstitution after alpha-beta-depleted transplantation in children. Overall study results and limits: T-cell counts and diversity at one year following transplant were attributed mainly to newly produced T cells.

Unique molecular identifiers were incorporated during preparation of the TCRbeta library. TCRdb re-analysed the PCR reads in MiXCR, keeping a single row per CDR3 protein. The sample shows 250,000 to 300,000 distinct CDR3 sequences, almost 8% of them seen only once. No antigen has been assigned to these receptors. The sequenced sample was peripheral blood, obtained 360 days after TCRalphabeta/CD19-depleted stem cell transplant. The receptors here all came from a female patient aged 2-10 years who had a stem cell transplant for Fanconi anemia, so the T cells may come from the graft donor.

This clonotype occurred a few times. The V gene is TRBV15, the J gene TRBJ1-5; TRBD1 might be the D (5 bases). From germline, CDR1 is LNHNV and CDR2 YYDKDF (reference sequence). The CDR3 extends over 17 amino acids. Trimming shortened V by 3 bases and J by 6 bases, and 21 bases separated the two germline ends. The CDR3 DNA is TGTGCCACCAGCAGTTGGGCCCGGGACGGAGAAAGTCAGCCCCAGCATTTT. Translation: CATSSWARDGESQPQHF.

This clonotype was picked up many times. J is TRBJ2-3 and V is TRBV28; D not resolved. The CDR3 is made up of 13 amino acids. The V gene lost 2 bases and the J gene lost 3 bases, with 6 bases spanning the gap. Germline-derived CDR1 and CDR2 are MDHEN and SYDVKM. The CDR3 DNA reads TGTGCCAGCAGTTTAGACGGAACAGATACGCAGTATTTT. Its protein product is CASSLDGTDTQYF.

This clonotype was observed a few times. This chain connects TRBV5-1 to TRBJ2-5, with a weak D call TRBD2 (6 bases). Germline lookup yields CDR1 SGHRS and CDR2 YFSETQ. Trimming pared 4 bases from V and 1 base from J, leaving 11 bases between. This CDR3 has 14 amino acids. The CDR3 coding sequence is TGCGCCAGCAGCCTGGAGGGGCCCCAAGAGACCCAGTACTTC. Translated, it gives CASSLEGPQETQYF.

This clonotype was detected many times. The chain joins TRBV20-1 to TRBJ2-7; D gene ambiguous. The germline V gene has CDR1 DFQATT and CDR2 SNEGSKA (reference sequence). The V and J ends lost 0 bases and 0 bases respectively, with 12 bases between them. This CDR3 contains 15 residues. CDR3 in amino acids: CSARDNSRDSYEQYF. CDR3 nucleotides: TGCAGTGCTAGAGATAACTCCCGAGACTCCTACGAGCAGTACTTC.

This clonotype occurred many times. Germline is not matched at one junction end, which may reflect a read error. The V call is TRBV20-1, the J call TRBJ2-3; 9 positions agree with TRBD2. This CDR3 is built from 13 residues. Per the germline V gene, CDR1 is DFQATT and CDR2 is SNEGSKA (reference sequence). The CDR3 DNA follows: TGCAGTGCCATACTAGCGGGCACGGATACGCAGTATTTT. Its translation: CSAILAGTDTQYF.

This clonotype was seen at least ten times. The chain combines TRBV29-1 with TRBJ2-2; D uncertain. V was trimmed by 4 bases and J by 9 bases, leaving 18 bases between them. This CDR3 has 14 amino acids. Germline V gives CDR1 SQVTM, CDR2 ANQGSEA. The CDR3 spells CSVGYPSLPRELFF. DNA for the CDR3: TGCAGCGTTGGCTACCCCTCACTCCCTCGGGAGCTGTTTTTT.

The sample holds many counts of this clonotype. CDR3 coding DNA: TGTGCCAGCTCACCGCGTAAAGAGACCCAGTACTTC. It is translated as CASSPRKETQYF. V is TRBV18 and J is TRBJ2-5; no reliable D call. CDR3 length equals 12 residues. Germline V gene lookup returns CDR1 KGHSH and CDR2 LQKENI. Between the trimmed V and J ends, which lost 3 bases and 3 bases, there was a span of 5 bases.

This clonotype was counted a few times. This rearrangement joins TRBV18 to TRBJ2-7, with a weak D call TRBD1 (6 bases). V lost 0 bases and J 1 base, leaving 13 bases between the germline ends. The CDR3 totals 16 residues. Germline V gives CDR1 KGHSH, CDR2 LQKENI. CDR3 residues: CASSPPGAGRSYEQYF. DNA for the CDR3: TGTGCCAGCTCACCACCGGGGGCAGGGCGTTCCTACGAGCAGTACTTC.